Shown below are 8 T cell receptor beta chains from a single sample sequenced in a study of T cell clones after liver transplantation. Only in-frame clones appear in the TCRdb table, and some are missing; sequencing was by immunoSEQ multiplex PCR. The repertoire holds 95,000 to 130,000 clones, with about nine tenths as singletons. The sequencing here drew on CD4+ T cells from blood, taken 12 months after liver transplant. Receptor source: a human patient who received a liver transplant. Some T cells may be the graft donor's.

The chain uses TRBV6-5 and TRBJ1-2; D might be TRBD1 (6 bases). Trimming pared 1 base from V and 4 bases from J, leaving 13 bases between. The CDR3 is made up of 15 amino acids. Germline V lookup: CDR1 MNHEY, CDR2 SVGAGI. The CDR3 loop reads CASSYYREDTYGYTF. CDR3 DNA sequence: TGTGCCAGCAGTTACTACAGGGAAGATACCTATGGCTACACCTTC.

This clone was found once. Other DNA sequences in this specimen translate into the identical CDR3. The J gene is TRBJ1-5, the V gene TRBV28; tentative D call: TRBD1 (5 bases). V was cut by 4 bases and J by 1 base, with 8 bases left in between. This CDR3 region has 14 residues. Per germline, CDR1 MDHEN and CDR2 SYDVKM. This chain's CDR3 is CASSSGGSNQPQHF. The CDR3 bases are TGTGCCAGCAGTTCCGGGGGGAGCAATCAGCCCCAGCATTTT.

The chain carries TRBV28 and TRBJ2-1, with D perhaps matching TRBD2 (5 bases). The germline gives CDR1 MDHEN, CDR2 SYDVKM. CDR3 size: 14 residues. Trimming took off 3 bases at V and 9 bases at J, with 15 bases between the two ends. DNA for the CDR3: TGTGCCAGCAGTTTGCCGGGAACTGAGGTTGAGCAGTTCTTC. It yields the protein CASSLPGTEVEQFF.

V gene TRBV10-2 combines with J gene TRBJ2-1; no firm D call. The CDR3 runs to 11 residues. Germline-derived CDR1 and CDR2 are WSHSY and SAAADI. V lost 7 bases and J lost 5, with 6 bases in between. The CDR3 sequence: CASTGHNEQFF. The CDR3 nucleotides read TGCGCCAGCACAGGTCACAATGAGCAGTTCTTC.

This rearrangement joins TRBV25-1 to TRBJ2-7; perhaps TRBD2 as D (6 bases). V was shortened by 4 bases and J by 4 bases, with 14 bases between the two germline ends. There are 14 residues in the CDR3. The germline gives CDR1 MGHDK, CDR2 SYGVNS. CDR3 residues: CASSVEGHPYEQYF. The CDR3 DNA reads TGTGCCAGCAGTGTGGAGGGCCACCCTTACGAGCAGTACTTC.

This clone was counted a single time. The genes are TRBV5-1 and TRBJ1-1, with TRBD1 as a possible D gene (6 bases). The V gene's germline CDR1 is SGHRS and CDR2 YFSETQ. Trimming cost V 0 bases and J 3 bases, with 9 bases left between them. The CDR3 totals 14 residues. CDR3 sequence (DNA): TGCGCCAGCAGCTTGGACAGGGTCGACACTGAAGCTTTCTTT. Translated: CASSLDRVDTEAFF. The entire variable domain, with the rest obtained from reference TRBV5-1 and TRBJ1-1, is as follows: KAGVTQTPRYLIKTRGQQVTLSCSPISGHRSVSWYQQTPGQGLQFLFEYFSETQRNKGNFPGRFSGRQFSNSRSEMNVSTLELGDSALYLCASSLDRVDTEAFFGQGTRLTVV.

V and J are TRBV6-6 and TRBJ2-7, with D perhaps matching TRBD1 (6 bases). Germline lookup yields CDR1 MNHNY and CDR2 SVGAGI (reference sequence). This CDR3 contains 14 residues. V dropped 5 bases and J dropped 2 bases, with 13 bases sitting between them. DNA for the CDR3: TGTGCCAGCAGTGACACAGGGCAAACCTACGAGCAGTACTTC. Residues: CASSDTGQTYEQYF.

The genes are TRBV6-1 and TRBJ2-5, with 8 bases identical to TRBD1. In germline, CDR1 is MNHNS, CDR2 SASEGT. Trimming at V came to 1 base and at J to 5 bases, leaving 3 bases not matched to a gene. This CDR3 comprises 14 residues. This chain's CDR3 is CASSEGTGLETQYF. The CDR3 DNA sequence: TGTGCCAGCAGTGAAGGGACAGGGTTGGAGACCCAGTACTTC.